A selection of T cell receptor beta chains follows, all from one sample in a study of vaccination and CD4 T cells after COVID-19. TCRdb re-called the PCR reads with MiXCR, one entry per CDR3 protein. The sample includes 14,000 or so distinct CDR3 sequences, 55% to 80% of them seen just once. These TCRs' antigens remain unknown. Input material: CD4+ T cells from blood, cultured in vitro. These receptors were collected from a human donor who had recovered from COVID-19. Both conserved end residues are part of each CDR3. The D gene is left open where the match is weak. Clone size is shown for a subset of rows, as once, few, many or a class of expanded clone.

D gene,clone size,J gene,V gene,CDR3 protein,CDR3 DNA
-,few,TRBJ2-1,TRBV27,CASSSTGGVSSYNEQFF,TGTGCCAGCAGTTCAACCGGGGGAGTGAGCTCCTACAATGAGCAGTTCTTC
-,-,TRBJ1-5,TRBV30,CAWSAGAKNQPQHF,TGTGCCTGGAGTGCGGGGGCCAAAAATCAGCCCCAGCATTTT
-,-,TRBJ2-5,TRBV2,CASSEIGEVETQYF,TGTGCCAGCAGTGAAATTGGGGAGGTAGAGACCCAGTACTTC
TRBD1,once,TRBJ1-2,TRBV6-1,CASSERQGVGYTF,TGTGCCAGCAGTGAGAGACAGGGGGTTGGCTACACCTTC
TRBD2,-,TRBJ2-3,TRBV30,CAWSAGGGAADTQYF,TGTGCCTGGAGCGCCGGGGGGGGCGCGGCAGATACGCAGTATTTT
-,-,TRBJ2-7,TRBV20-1,CSARVNGYEQYF,TGCAGTGCTAGAGTAAATGGCTACGAGCAGTACTTC
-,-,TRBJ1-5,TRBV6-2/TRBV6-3,CASSQGVSNQPQHF,TGTGCCAGCTCGCAGGGCGTAAGCAATCAGCCCCAGCATTTT
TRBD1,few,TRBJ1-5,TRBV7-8,CASSFRRDRVRQPQHF,TGTGCCAGCAGCTTTCGACGCGACAGGGTTCGTCAGCCCCAGCATTTT
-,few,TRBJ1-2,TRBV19,CASRDRDRTYGYTF,TGTGCCAGTAGAGACCGGGACCGCACCTATGGCTACACCTTC
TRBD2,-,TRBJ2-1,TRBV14,CASSQGKREGDNEQFF,TGTGCCAGCAGCCAGGGGAAACGGGAGGGCGACAATGAGCAGTTCTTC
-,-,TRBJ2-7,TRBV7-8,CASSTVGIYEQYF,TGTGCCAGCAGCACCGTGGGGATCTACGAGCAGTACTTC
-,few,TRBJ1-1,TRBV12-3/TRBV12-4,CASSFQATNTEAFF,TGTGCCAGCAGTTTTCAAGCGACGAACACTGAAGCTTTCTTT
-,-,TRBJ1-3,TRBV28,CASSWAAGNTIYF,TGTGCCAGCAGTTGGGCAGCGGGAAACACCATATATTTT
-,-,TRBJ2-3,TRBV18,CASGVHRTDTQYF,TGTGCCAGCGGGGTCCACCGCACAGATACGCAGTATTTT
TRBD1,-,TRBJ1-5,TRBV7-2,CASSSRQGVGWEPQHF,TGTGCCAGCAGCTCCCGGCAGGGGGTAGGTTGGGAGCCCCAGCATTTT
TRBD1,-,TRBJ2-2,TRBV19,CASNPRTGDGTGELFF,TGTGCCAGTAACCCTAGGACAGGGGATGGCACCGGGGAGCTGTTTTTT
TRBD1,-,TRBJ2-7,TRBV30,CAWNRARGEQYF,TGTGCCTGGAACCGGGCCAGGGGGGAGCAGTACTTC
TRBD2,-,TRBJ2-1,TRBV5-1,CASSQGRENNEQFF,TGCGCCAGCAGCCAAGGGAGGGAAAACAATGAGCAGTTCTTC
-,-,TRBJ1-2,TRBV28,CASRRTPYGYTF,TGTGCCAGCAGACGGACGCCCTATGGCTACACCTTC
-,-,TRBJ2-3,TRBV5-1,CASSRAGRDSADTQYF,TGCGCCAGCAGTCGGGCGGGACGGGACTCCGCCGATACGCAGTATTTT
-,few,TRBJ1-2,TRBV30,CAWTIGTTRQYGYTF,TGTGCCTGGACCATTGGCACAACCCGACAGTATGGCTACACCTTC
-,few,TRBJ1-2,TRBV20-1,CSAPNAQYFYGYTF,TGCAGTGCTCCCAACGCACAGTACTTCTATGGCTACACCTTC
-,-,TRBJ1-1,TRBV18,CASSPPSTGQGTEAFF,TGTGCCAGCTCACCACCGTCGACGGGGCAGGGGACTGAAGCTTTCTTT
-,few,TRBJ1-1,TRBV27,CASSPSASRGAEAFF,TGTGCCAGCAGTCCCAGTGCTTCCCGGGGGGCTGAAGCTTTCTTT
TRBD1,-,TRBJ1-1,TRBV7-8,CASSNQGASGPAFF,TGTGCCAGCAGCAATCAGGGGGCTTCGGGTCCAGCTTTCTTT
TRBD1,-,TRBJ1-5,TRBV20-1,CSALRGGAGQPQHF,TGCAGTGCCCTAAGAGGGGGCGCGGGTCAGCCCCAGCATTTT
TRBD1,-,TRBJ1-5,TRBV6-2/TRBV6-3,CASSGTGGQPQHF,TGTGCCAGCAGCGGGACAGGGGGCCAGCCCCAGCATTTT
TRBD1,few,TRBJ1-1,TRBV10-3,CAIAGQAGTEAFF,TGTGCCATCGCCGGACAGGCGGGCACTGAAGCTTTCTTT
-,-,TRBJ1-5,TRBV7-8,CASSLLGSNQPQHF,TGTGCCAGCAGCTTACTCGGTAGCAATCAGCCCCAGCATTTT
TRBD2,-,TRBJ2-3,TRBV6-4,CASKTSGSSIDTQYF,TGTGCCAGCAAGACTAGCGGGAGTTCTATTGATACGCAGTATTTT
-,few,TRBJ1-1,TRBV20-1,CSARGSGNTEAFF,TGCAGTGCTAGAGGGTCGGGGAACACTGAAGCTTTCTTT
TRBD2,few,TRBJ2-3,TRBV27,CASSLYSGSLRGTDTQYF,TGTGCCAGCAGTTTATACAGCGGGAGCCTCAGGGGCACAGATACGCAGTATTTT
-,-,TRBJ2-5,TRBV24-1,CATSVQGETQYF,TGTGCCACCAGTGTCCAGGGGGAGACCCAGTACTTC
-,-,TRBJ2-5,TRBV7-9,CASSFAWETQYF,TGTGCCAGCAGCTTCGCTTGGGAGACCCAGTACTTC
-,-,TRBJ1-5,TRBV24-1,CATSAAGDQPQHF,TGTGCCACCAGTGCCGCGGGAGATCAGCCCCAGCATTTT
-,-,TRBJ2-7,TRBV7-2,CASSPFIGMGKYEQYF,TGTGCCAGCAGCCCGTTTATTGGGATGGGGAAATACGAGCAGTACTTC
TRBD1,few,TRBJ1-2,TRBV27,CASSLMTGNNYGYTF,TGTGCCAGCAGTTTAATGACAGGGAACAACTATGGCTACACCTTC
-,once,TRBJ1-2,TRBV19,CASSPQGGDYGYTF,TGTGCCAGTAGCCCACAGGGCGGAGACTATGGCTACACCTTC
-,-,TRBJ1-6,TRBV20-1,CSARDEGEPNSPLHF,TGCAGTGCTAGAGATGAGGGGGAGCCTAATTCACCCCTCCACTTT
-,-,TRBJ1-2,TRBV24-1,CAAGGTGFGYTF,TGTGCCGCTGGAGGAACAGGATTCGGCTACACCTTC
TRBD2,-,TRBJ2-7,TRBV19,CASSIRLAGANEQYF,TGTGCCAGTAGTATACGGCTAGCGGGAGCGAACGAGCAGTACTTC
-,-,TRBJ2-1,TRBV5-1,CASSLLGGNNYNEQFF,TGCGCCAGCAGCTTGCTAGGGGGTAACAACTACAATGAGCAGTTCTTC
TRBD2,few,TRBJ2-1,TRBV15,CATGTSSYNEQFF,TGTGCCACCGGGACTAGCAGTTACAATGAGCAGTTCTTC
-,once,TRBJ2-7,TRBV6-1,CASSEGVPPYEQYF,TGTGCCAGCAGTGAGGGGGTCCCACCCTACGAGCAGTACTTC
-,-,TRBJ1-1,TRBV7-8,CASSHMDLQPEAFF,TGTGCCAGCTCCCATATGGACCTTCAACCTGAAGCTTTCTTT
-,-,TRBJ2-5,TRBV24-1,CATAGAPQETQYF,TGTGCCACCGCAGGGGCACCCCAAGAGACCCAGTACTTC
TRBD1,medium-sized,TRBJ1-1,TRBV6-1,CASSHGEGTGNTEAFF,TGTGCCAGCAGCCATGGGGAGGGGACAGGGAACACTGAAGCTTTCTTT
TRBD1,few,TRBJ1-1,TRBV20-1,CSARDRGGGYTEAFF,TGCAGTGCTAGAGATCGGGGAGGGGGCTACACTGAAGCTTTCTTT
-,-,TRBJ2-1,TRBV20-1,CSALLVTNEQFF,TGCAGTGCCTTACTAGTGACGAATGAGCAGTTCTTC
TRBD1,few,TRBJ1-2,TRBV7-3,CASSLQGGMGYTF,TGTGCCAGCAGCTTACAAGGGGGCATGGGCTACACCTTC
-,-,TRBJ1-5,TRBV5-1,CASREGRPDQPQHF,TGCGCCAGCAGGGAGGGGCGGCCAGATCAGCCCCAGCATTTT